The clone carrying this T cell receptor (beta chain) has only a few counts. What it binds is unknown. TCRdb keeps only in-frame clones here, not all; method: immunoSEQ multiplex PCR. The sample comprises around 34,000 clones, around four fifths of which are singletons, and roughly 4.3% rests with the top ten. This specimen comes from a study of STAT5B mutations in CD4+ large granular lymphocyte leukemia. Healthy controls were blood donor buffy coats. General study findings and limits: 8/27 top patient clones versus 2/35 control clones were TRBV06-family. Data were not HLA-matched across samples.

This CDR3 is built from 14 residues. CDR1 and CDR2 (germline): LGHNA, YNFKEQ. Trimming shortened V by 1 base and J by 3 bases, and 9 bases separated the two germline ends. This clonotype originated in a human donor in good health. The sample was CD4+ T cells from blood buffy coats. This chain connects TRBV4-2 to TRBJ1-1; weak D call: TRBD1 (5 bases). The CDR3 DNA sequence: TGTGCCAGCAGCCAAGTGGGGCAGGACACTGAAGCTTTCTTT. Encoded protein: CASSQVGQDTEAFF.